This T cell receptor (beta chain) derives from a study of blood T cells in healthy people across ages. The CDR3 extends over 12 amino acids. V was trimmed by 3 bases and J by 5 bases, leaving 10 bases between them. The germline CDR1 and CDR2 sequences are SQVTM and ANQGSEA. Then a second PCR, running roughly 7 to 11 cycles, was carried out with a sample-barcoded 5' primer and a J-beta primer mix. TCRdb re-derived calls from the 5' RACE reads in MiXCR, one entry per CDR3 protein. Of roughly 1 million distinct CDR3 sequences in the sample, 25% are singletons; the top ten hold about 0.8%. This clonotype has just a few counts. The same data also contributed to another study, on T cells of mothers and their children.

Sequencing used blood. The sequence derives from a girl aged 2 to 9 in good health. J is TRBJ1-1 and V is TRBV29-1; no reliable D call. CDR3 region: CSVEGIKTEAFF. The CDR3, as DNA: TGCAGCGTTGAGGGCATCAAAACTGAAGCTTTCTTT.